The sequence of this T cell receptor beta chain was determined in a study of OX40 agonist ivuxolimab in advanced cancers. Peripheral blood came from all dose cohorts at three timepoints. The germline V and J ends were trimmed by 2 bases and 5 bases, with 10 bases remaining between them. Germline-derived CDR1 and CDR2 are SGHRS and YFSETQ. The CDR3 length is 14 residues. Method: immunoSEQ multiplex PCR; TCRdb's copy keeps in-frame clones and lacks some. The sample yields about 34,000 clones, 81% seen once. The TCR originated in an adult with an advanced solid tumor such as melanoma, head and neck, liver or kidney cancer. The J gene is TRBJ2-2, the V gene TRBV5-1; weak D call: TRBD2 (6 bases). The sequencing here drew on CD4+ or CD8+ T cells sorted from blood, taken in a trial of the OX40 agonist ivuxolimab. This chain's CDR3 is CASSLGTPTGELFF. The CDR3 bases are TGCGCCAGCAGCTTAGGGACTCCAACCGGGGAGCTGTTTTTT.